The present TCR beta chain was sequenced within a study of T-cell memory formation after mild COVID-19 (dated by TCRdb to about 2021). For the study in its entirety: TCR sequence clusters from the two donors were largely donor specific. The cohort was made up of two young adult volunteers, one female and one male, who were previously healthy. In a couple of donors, T-cell clones that expanded and contracted after mild COVID-19 were tracked by sequencing TCRalpha and TCRbeta repertoires over time.

Instrument used: Illumina NovaSeq 6000. TCRalpha and TCRbeta cDNA libraries were built by 5'RACE with constant-segment primers, adding sample barcodes and unique molecular identifiers. RNA was extracted from every sample with Trizol reagent. Amplification of the libraries took two PCR steps, and the second step added a second sample barcode plus Illumina TruSeq adapters. Sequencing of the libraries was done on an Illumina NovaSeq, producing 2 x 150 bp paired-end reads. The published analysis was carried out like this. Reads were demultiplexed and collapsed into UMI-guided consensus sequences with migec v1.2.7. With mixcr v2.1.11, UMI consensuses were aligned to TRA and TRB V and J templates and assembled into clonotypes. A clonotype was counted as expanded or contracted only if both edgeR and NoisET called the change significant, with noise models trained on biological replicates. For edgeR calls, the thresholds were a false discovery rate-adjusted p below 0.01 and a log2 fold-change of 1. As an exploratory analysis of dynamics, max-normalized trajectories of the 1000 most abundant clonotypes were examined with PCA combined with hierarchical clustering. Each responding clone was given a CD4 or CD8 phenotype based on the CD4+ and CD8+ repertoires, which had been sequenced separately. TCRdb reprocessed the public reads (quality trimming at Q25 with fastp, clone calling with MiXCR) and kept in-frame beta chains. Identical CDR3 protein sequences are pooled into one entry, listed with their most common genes and DNA. TCRdb, rather than the study authors, made the V and J calls. The sample records hundreds of thousands of distinct CDR3 sequences, around 15% of which are singletons. 20% to 25% of the sample lies in the top ten.

Ficoll-Paque density gradient centrifugation was used to isolate PBMCs. Worth noting for this clonotype: The target of this receptor is not known. Nothing much larger sits one base from this clone, and base qualities are not available.

Study-wide findings and limitations: Some responding clones were detected in pre-infection memory, which suggested that pre-existing cross-reactive memory T cells had joined the SARS-CoV-2 response. SARS-CoV-2 specificity was not confirmed for the second-wave clones peaking on day 37. Contracting CD4+ clones turned up mainly in the CM and EM memory subsets, whereas EMRA was where CD8+ clones were enriched. The study included only a couple of mild cases, and larger cohorts that include severe cases with pre-infection samples were judged to be necessary. Clones contracting from day 15 to 85 had balanced CD4/CD8 phenotypes, while a second wave expanding from day 15 to 37 was biased towards CD4+.

V is reduced by 3 bases and J by 5 bases, leaving a spacing of 10 bases between them. Taken from the germline V gene, the CDR1 and CDR2 loops are SQVTM and ANQGSEA. There are 12 amino acids in the CDR3, from cysteine to phenylalanine inclusive. Just the 36-base CDR3 DNA is kept, in frame starting at base 1. The origin of this receptor is a man younger than 35 who had mild COVID-19 (a few samples of this study predate the infection). The sample titles of this study are shuffled in the database, so cell type and time point are left out; the donor was told from shared clones. Sequencing input: PBMCs or a T cell subset sorted from them (not recorded which). The V and J genes are TRBV29-1 and TRBJ2-5; there is no confident call for the D gene. The DNA sequence is TGCAGCGTTGATGAGACGACGGAGACCCAGTACTTC. Its protein is CSVDETTETQYF.